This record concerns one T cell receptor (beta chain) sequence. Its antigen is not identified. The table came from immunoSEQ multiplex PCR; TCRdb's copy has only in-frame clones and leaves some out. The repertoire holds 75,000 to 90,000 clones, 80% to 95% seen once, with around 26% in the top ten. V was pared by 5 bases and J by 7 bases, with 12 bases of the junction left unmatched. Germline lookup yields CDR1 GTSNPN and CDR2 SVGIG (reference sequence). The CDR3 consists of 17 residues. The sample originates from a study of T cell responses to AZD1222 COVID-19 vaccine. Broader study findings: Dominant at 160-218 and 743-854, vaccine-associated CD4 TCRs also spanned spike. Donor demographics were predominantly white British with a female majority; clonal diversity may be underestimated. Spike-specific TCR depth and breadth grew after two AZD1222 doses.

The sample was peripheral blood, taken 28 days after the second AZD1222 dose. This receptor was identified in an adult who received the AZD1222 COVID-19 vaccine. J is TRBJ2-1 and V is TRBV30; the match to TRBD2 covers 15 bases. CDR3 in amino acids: CAWLGLAGGREENEQFF. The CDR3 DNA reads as TGTGCCTGGTTGGGACTAGCGGGAGGACGGGAGGAGAATGAGCAGTTCTTC.